A selection of T cell receptor beta chains follows, all from one sample in a study of cytomegalovirus exposure and HLA in healthy donors. Sequenced by immunoSEQ multiplex PCR; TCRdb stores in-frame clones only, minus some. Of 150,000 to 200,000 clones detected, 65% to 85% appear once; the ten largest clones hold about 1.7%. The sequenced sample consisted of PBMCs. The origin of the receptors is a man aged 18 to 35 in good health and CMV-seronegative. Each CDR3 is given with its conserved first and last residue. Fields, in order: V gene, CDR3 protein.

>TRBV5-6
CASSLKPNTEAFF
>TRBV27
CASSYTGGAYGYTF
>TRBV9
CASSARQGSSYEQYF
>TRBV30
CAWSALFIADLSTDTQYF
>TRBV28
CASSFRGSYEQYF
>TRBV6-4
CASSDNGHTGELFF
>TRBV7-8
CASSLSGTGGSYEQYF
>TRBV29-1
CSVDAGPTPYEQYF
>TRBV14
CASSQVGGYEQYF
>TRBV11-2
CASSLVTGGRGTQYF
>TRBV19
CASSVRGGTYNEQFF
>TRBV5-4
CASSLEGGNTEAFF